What follows are 28 T cell receptor beta chains derived from one specimen sequenced in a study of blood T cell repertoires in COVID-19. TCRdb's copy holds only in-frame clones and misses some; the assay was immunoSEQ multiplex PCR. The table shows 100,000 or so clones, with 80% occurring only once. Sequencing was done on a sample of peripheral blood. These TCRs come from a man aged 65 to 79 with active or convalescent COVID-19.

The chain is built from TRBV6-2 or TRBV6-3 and TRBJ2-3, with D maybe TRBD1 (6 bases). The CDR3 consists of 16 residues. Trimming cost V 0 bases and J 4 bases, with 14 bases left between them. Germline values: CDR1 MNHEY, CDR2 SVGEGT. The chain's CDR3 is CASSYSLGAISDTQYF. CDR3 nucleotide sequence: TGTGCCAGCAGTTACTCCCTGGGGGCGATCTCAGATACGCAGTATTTT.

This clone was picked up a small number of times. This chain joins TRBV11-2 and TRBJ2-7; the D gene is possibly TRBD2 (6 bases). V was pared by 10 bases and J by 4 bases, with 14 bases between. CDR3 size: 12 residues. CDR1 is SGHAT, CDR2 FQNNGV, per germline. CDR3 in DNA: TGTGCCACGACTAGAGGGGTGTACGAGCAGTACTTC. Amino acids: CATTRGVYEQYF.

The chain carries TRBV9 and TRBJ2-2; D ambiguous. V lost 4 bases and J 7 bases, leaving 11 bases between the germline ends. CDR1 and CDR2 (germline): SGDLS, YYNGEE. CDR3 size: 13 residues. The DNA of the CDR3 is TGTGCCAGCAGCCCAATGGGCAGCGGGGAGCTGTTTTTT. Its protein product is CASSPMGSGELFF.

The count of this clone is one. CDR3 protein: CASSPRGQLNEKLFF. The CDR3 DNA is TGTGCCAGCAGCCCCCGGGGACAGCTAAATGAAAAACTGTTTTTT. The V gene is TRBV9, the J gene TRBJ1-4; TRBD1 matches 7 bases. Germline assignment: CDR1 SGDLS and CDR2 YYNGEE. Germline trimming cut 4 bases from V and 5 bases from J; bases unmatched to any gene: 8. The CDR3 has 15 amino acids. The full variable domain, its missing parts supplied by reference TRBV9 and TRBJ1-4, is DSGVTQTPKHLITATGQRVTLRCSPRSGDLSVYWYQQSLDQGLQFLIQYYNGEERAKGNILERFSAQQFPDLHSELNLSSLELGDSALYFCASSPRGQLNEKLFFGSGTQLSVL.

Only a few counts were recorded for this clone. J is TRBJ1-1 and V is TRBV27; D is uncertain. Germline values: CDR1 MNHEY, CDR2 SMNVEV (reference sequence). The germline V and J ends were trimmed by 0 bases and 1 base, with 6 bases remaining between them. The CDR3 extends over 14 amino acids. CDR3 DNA sequence: TGTGCCAGCAGTTTATCTGGCACGAACACTGAAGCTTTCTTT. This sequence encodes CASSLSGTNTEAFF.

The chain employs TRBV29-1 and TRBJ1-1, with TRBD1 matching 8 bases. Germline V gene lookup returns CDR1 SQVTM and CDR2 ANQGSEA. This CDR3 region has 13 residues. V trimming: 7 bases; J trimming: 1 base; junction bases outside the gene matches: 5. The CDR3 loop is CSGTGQGNTEAFF. In DNA, the CDR3 is TGCAGCGGCACCGGACAGGGGAACACTGAAGCTTTCTTT.

The chain has TRBV7-3 and TRBJ1-2; the D is unclear. There are 13 residues in the CDR3. Germline CDR1 SGHTA, CDR2 FQGTGA. Trimming removed 5 bases from V and 6 bases from J, with 13 bases in between. The CDR3 reads CASSKTGNHGYTF. The CDR3 DNA reads TGTGCCAGCAGCAAAACGGGGAATCATGGCTACACCTTC.

This clone appeared a single time. J is TRBJ2-3 and V is TRBV7-3, with 8 bases identical to TRBD1. The V gene's germline CDR1 is SGHTA and CDR2 FQGTGA. Trimming removed 5 bases from V and 2 bases from J; junction bases left unmatched: 3. This CDR3 comprises 14 residues. The CDR3, as DNA: TGTGCCAGCAGCCAGGGGGCTAACACAGATACGCAGTATTTT. It yields the protein CASSQGANTDTQYF. Combining the CDR3 with reference TRBV7-3 and TRBJ2-3 gives the whole variable domain GAGVSQTPSNKVTEKGKYVELRCDPISGHTALYWYRQSLGQGPEFLIYFQGTGAADDSGLPNDRFFAVRPEGSVSTLKIQRTERGDSAVYLCASSQGANTDTQYFGPGTRLTVL.

The chain employs TRBV7-2 and TRBJ2-3, with D unresolved. The germline V and J ends were trimmed by 5 bases and 7 bases, with 13 bases remaining between them. The CDR3 runs 13 residues. Looked up from germline, CDR1 is SGHTA and CDR2 is FQGNSA. The CDR3 sequence: CASSEPARNTQYF. The CDR3 DNA follows: TGTGCCAGCAGCGAACCCGCCAGAAATACGCAGTATTTT.

The chain is built from TRBV7-6 and TRBJ1-5, with 8 bases fitting TRBD1. The germline gives CDR1 SGHVS, CDR2 FNYEAQ. CDR3 size: 17 residues. J was trimmed by 1 base and V by 5 bases; bases with no gene match: 10. The CDR3 here is CASSGRTGSVSNQPQHF. CDR3 sequence (DNA): TGTGCCAGCAGCGGTAGGACAGGGTCGGTGAGCAATCAGCCCCAGCATTTT.

This clone has a handful of counts. The chain uses TRBV27 and TRBJ1-2; 9 nucleotides align to TRBD1. Germline trimming cut 5 bases from V and 8 bases from J; bases unmatched to any gene: 6. CDR1 is MNHEY, CDR2 SMNVEV, per germline (reference sequence). This CDR3 contains 13 residues. The DNA for the CDR3 is TGTGCCAGCAGTCAACAGGGGGCCGGCGGCTACACCTTC. This translates into CASSQQGAGGYTF.

The V call is TRBV20-1, the J call TRBJ2-2; 9 nucleotides agree with TRBD2. The CDR3 has 15 amino acids. The germline gives CDR1 DFQATT, CDR2 SNEGSKA (reference sequence). With V trimmed by 3 bases and J by 7 bases, 9 bases remained unmatched. The CDR3 bases are TGCAGTGCTAGTCTGAGCGGGAGGCGTAGCGGGGAGCTGTTTTTT. Translating gives CSASLSGRRSGELFF.

The rearrangement links TRBV2 to TRBJ1-1; 8 bases line up with TRBD1. Per germline, CDR1 SNHLY and CDR2 FYNNEI. Trimming at V came to 6 bases and at J to 11 bases, leaving 5 bases not matched to a gene. The CDR3 sequence is 11 residues long. The CDR3 sequence: CASSSHRGAFF. The CDR3 DNA sequence: TGTGCCAGCAGCTCACACAGGGGGGCTTTCTTT.

This clone was recorded only once. The rearrangement uses TRBV28 and TRBJ1-2; weak D call: TRBD1 (6 bases). CDR3 length: 17 amino acids. Per the germline V gene, CDR1 is MDHEN and CDR2 is SYDVKM. With 5 bases removed from V and 2 bases from J, the gap between germline ends came to 21 bases. The CDR3 reads CASSPPTGSRSNYGYTF. For the CDR3, the DNA is TGTGCCAGCAGTCCGCCGACAGGTTCAAGATCAAACTATGGCTACACCTTC.

This chain joins TRBV6-5 and TRBJ1-6, with 9 bases lining up with TRBD1. The CDR3 loop spans 16 amino acids. V lost 2 bases, J lost 6 bases, and 5 bases stayed unmatched. Germline V gene sequence: CDR1 MNHEY, CDR2 SVGAGI. The CDR3 loop is CASSYRTGATNSPLHF. In DNA form, the CDR3 reads TGTGCCAGCAGTTACCGGACAGGGGCCACTAATTCACCCCTCCACTTT.

The chain has TRBV7-2 and TRBJ2-5; TRBD2 is a possible D gene (6 bases). Trimming pared 4 bases from V and 2 bases from J, leaving 17 bases between. This CDR3 is built from 16 residues. CDR1 and CDR2 from the germline V gene are SGHTA and FQGNSA. The CDR3 coding sequence is TGTGCCAGCAGCTCCGATTGGGGACTTGGACAAGAGACCCAGTACTTC. Protein product: CASSSDWGLGQETQYF.

The J gene is TRBJ1-1, the V gene TRBV5-5; tentatively, D is TRBD1 (5 bases). The CDR3 has 14 amino acids. Trimming left V 1 base short and J 1 base short, with 8 bases between. The germline V gene has CDR1 SGHKS and CDR2 YYEKEE (reference sequence). CDR3 region: CASSLTGANTEAFF. The CDR3 DNA reads as TGTGCCAGCAGCTTGACAGGAGCGAACACTGAAGCTTTCTTT. The full variable domain, in which reference TRBV5-5 and TRBJ1-1 provide the parts outside the CDR3, is DAGVTQSPTHLIKTRGQQVTLRCSPISGHKSVSWYQQVLGQGPQFIFQYYEKEERGRGNFPDRFSARQFPNYSSELNVNALLLGDSALYLCASSLTGANTEAFFGQGTRLTVV.

This clone has only a few counts. This chain connects TRBV20-1 to TRBJ1-4, with D possibly being TRBD1 (5 bases). CDR1 is DFQATT, CDR2 SNEGSKA, per germline (reference sequence). The ends were cut back, 3 bases at V and 6 bases at J, with 17 bases in the middle. There are 15 residues in the CDR3. The CDR3 DNA follows: TGCAGTGCTAGTAGATGGGGGGATATAGATGAAAAACTGTTTTTT. Translation: CSASRWGDIDEKLFF.

This chain uses TRBV5-1 with TRBJ2-7; TRBD2 aligns across 8 bases. V lost 0 bases to trimming and J lost 3 bases; unmatched junction nucleotides: 8. This CDR3 has 16 residues. Germline V CDR1 and CDR2: SGHRS, YFSETQ. CDR3: CASSLVPGGPNYEQYF. The CDR3 region has the DNA TGCGCCAGCAGCTTGGTCCCGGGAGGGCCCAACTACGAGCAGTACTTC.

The rearrangement joins TRBV5-5 to TRBJ1-1, with 9 bases that match TRBD1. From germline, CDR1 is SGHKS and CDR2 YYEKEE (reference sequence). V lost 4 bases to trimming and J lost 8 bases; unmatched junction nucleotides: 9. This CDR3 region has 14 residues. CDR3 nucleotide sequence: TGTGCCAGCAGCCGCCGGGACAGGGCCCCCGAAGCTTTCTTT. It codes for CASSRRDRAPEAFF.

In this sample, this clone turned up a few times. The rearrangement links TRBV25-1 to TRBJ2-7, with a possible D match to TRBD2 (6 bases). This CDR3 has 11 amino acids. Trimming left V 4 bases short and J 6 bases short, with 7 bases between. Germline CDR1 and CDR2: MGHDK and SYGVNS. The CDR3 protein is CASSGGGEQYF. The DNA of the CDR3 is TGTGCCAGCAGTGGGGGAGGCGAGCAGTACTTC.

This clone was recorded once. The rearrangement links TRBV4-3 to TRBJ2-7; the match to TRBD1 covers 7 bases. V trimming: 1 base; J trimming: 9 bases; junction bases outside the gene matches: 15. CDR1 is LGHNA and CDR2 is YSLEER in the germline V gene. This CDR3 spans 16 amino acids. The DNA for the CDR3 is TGCGCCAGCAGCCAAGGCTTGACAGGGACCTACGAGGGGCAGTACTTC. This encodes CASSQGLTGTYEGQYF.

CDR3: CAWSVPGYPTYEQYF. CDR3 nucleotide sequence: TGTGCCTGGAGTGTACCGGGATACCCTACCTACGAGCAGTACTTC. The chain is built from TRBV30 and TRBJ2-7, with D perhaps matching TRBD2 (5 bases). This CDR3 is built from 15 residues. V was shortened by 0 bases and J by 2 bases, with 14 bases between the two germline ends. The germline CDR1 and CDR2 sequences are GTSNPN and SVGIG (reference sequence).

The chain carries TRBV4-1 and TRBJ2-3, with 14 bases that match TRBD2. The ends lost 1 base at V and 2 bases at J; junction bases unmatched: 5. Germline V CDR1 and CDR2: MGHRA, YSYEKL. This CDR3 is 18 amino acids long. This CDR3 reads CASSQAGTSGGYTDTQYF. The DNA of the CDR3 is TGCGCCAGCAGCCAAGCCGGGACTAGCGGGGGCTACACAGATACGCAGTATTTT.

This clone was recorded only once. V gene TRBV5-5 combines with J gene TRBJ1-2; tentative D call: TRBD1 (5 bases). Germline CDR1 reads SGHKS; CDR2 reads YYEKEE (reference sequence). Trimming cost V 4 bases and J 4 bases, with 11 bases left between them. CDR3 length equals 13 residues. CDR3 loop: CASSLADSYGYTF. CDR3 sequence (DNA): TGTGCCAGCAGCCTTGCCGACAGCTATGGCTACACCTTC. Based on the CDR3 plus reference TRBV5-5 and TRBJ1-2, the full variable domain is DAGVTQSPTHLIKTRGQQVTLRCSPISGHKSVSWYQQVLGQGPQFIFQYYEKEERGRGNFPDRFSARQFPNYSSELNVNALLLGDSALYLCASSLADSYGYTFGSGTRLTVV.

This clone appeared once. The rearrangement uses TRBV6-6 and TRBJ1-5; possible D gene TRBD1, 6 bases. The V end was cut by 0 bases, the J end by 4 bases, with 13 bases between. Germline assignment: CDR1 MNHNY and CDR2 SVGAGI (reference sequence). There are 16 residues in the CDR3. As DNA, the CDR3 is TGTGCCAGCAGTTACTCGACAGGAGAAGGAAATCAGCCCCAGCATTTT. Its protein product is CASSYSTGEGNQPQHF.

V usage is TRBV25-1 and J usage is TRBJ2-1, with D unclear. Germline-derived CDR1 and CDR2 are MGHDK and SYGVNS. The CDR3 loop spans 15 amino acids. V lost 5 bases, J lost 3 bases, and 14 bases lay in between. For the CDR3, the DNA is TGTGCCAGCAGTATGAGTCAATTCTACTACAATGAGCAGTTCTTC. Amino acid sequence: CASSMSQFYYNEQFF.

This clone turned up a few times. The chain joins TRBV15 to TRBJ1-1; maybe TRBD1 (6 bases). The V gene's germline CDR1 is LNHNV and CDR2 YYDKDF (reference sequence). CDR3 size: 18 residues. V gave up 1 base and J gave up 1 base, with 19 bases separating them. The CDR3 sequence: CATSRGSDGTYGNTEAFF. In nucleotides, the CDR3 is TGTGCCACCAGCAGAGGTTCGGATGGGACATATGGGAACACTGAAGCTTTCTTT.